This T cell receptor (beta chain) was profiled in a study of blood T cells in healthy people across ages. Study in general: Per two T cells, about one barcoded beta molecule was captured through template switching. Regarding the study as a whole: Among long-lived donors, naive CD4+ cells were more numerous and diversity higher than in aged donors.

With a J-beta primer mix and a sample-barcoded 5' primer, a second PCR ran about 7 to 11 cycles. Per sample, CDR3-containing paired-end reads numbered at least 2.5 million. TCRdb re-derived calls from the 5' RACE reads in MiXCR, one entry per CDR3 protein. In the table there are some 1.5 million distinct CDR3 sequences, 25% to 30% of which are singletons. The CDR3 is 14 residues long. The V end lost 3 bases, the J end lost 10 bases, and 17 bases lay between the germline ends. Germline CDR1 SGHKS, CDR2 YYEKEE (reference sequence). This clonotype was counted only a few times. Antigen: not known. Sequencing was done on a sample of blood. This TCR came from a woman in her 30s in good health. The rearrangement joins TRBV5-5 to TRBJ2-1, with a weak D call TRBD2 (5 bases). The CDR3 region is CASSSEAAHLEQFF. Here the CDR3 DNA reads TGTGCCAGCAGCTCTGAAGCGGCGCATCTCGAGCAGTTCTTC.